This T cell receptor (beta chain) was recovered during a study of pediatric ulcerative colitis. Whole-study results and caveats: Compared with controls, ulcerative colitis showed greater blood-rectum clone sharing. In rectum, acute severe colitis had expanded clones and less diversity. A couple of rectal CDR3 clonotypes occurred in all ulcerative colitis patients. Repertoires came from total lymphocyte DNA, so rare subsets like regulatory T cells may be missed.

Trimming took 2 bases from V and 3 from J; bases not matched to a gene: 4. CDR1 is SGHTA, CDR2 FQGNSA, per germline. This CDR3 spans 15 amino acids. Comments on this clone: The target antigen is unknown.

The rectum was sampled with one to two pinch biopsies at colonoscopy. Repertoires were generated with immunoSEQ multiplex PCR, while TCRdb's copy carries only in-frame clones and drops some. The sample contains 30,000 to 40,000 clones, about 81% of which appear only once. This clonotype was obtained from a boy younger than 18 with mild ulcerative colitis. Input material: gut tissue. V and J are TRBV7-2 and TRBJ2-7; 10 bases agree with TRBD1. CDR3 sequence: CASSLRRDRGYEQYF. The CDR3 DNA reads TGTGCCAGCAGCTTACGAAGGGACAGGGGCTACGAGCAGTACTTC.